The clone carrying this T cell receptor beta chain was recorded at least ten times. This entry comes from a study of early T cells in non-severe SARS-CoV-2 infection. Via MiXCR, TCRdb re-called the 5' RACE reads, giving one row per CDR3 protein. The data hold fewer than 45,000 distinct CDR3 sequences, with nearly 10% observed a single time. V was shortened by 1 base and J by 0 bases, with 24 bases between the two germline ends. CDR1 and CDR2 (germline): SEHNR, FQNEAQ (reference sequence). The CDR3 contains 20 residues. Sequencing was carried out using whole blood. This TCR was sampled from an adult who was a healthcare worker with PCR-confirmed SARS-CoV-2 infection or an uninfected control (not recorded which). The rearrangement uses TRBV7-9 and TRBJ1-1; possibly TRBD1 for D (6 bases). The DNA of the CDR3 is TGTGCCAGCAGCTTAGGACAATATCGGGGGGCGCCGGTGCTGAACACTGAAGCTTTCTTT. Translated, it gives CASSLGQYRGAPVLNTEAFF. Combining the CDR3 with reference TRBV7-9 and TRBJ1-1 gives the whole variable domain DTGVSQNPRHKITKRGQNVTFRCDPISEHNRLYWYRQTLGQGPEFLTYFQNEAQLEKSRLLSDRFSAERPKGSFSTLEIQRTEQGDSAMYLCASSLGQYRGAPVLNTEAFFGQGTRLTVV.